The present T cell receptor beta chain was sequenced within a study of T cell repertoires in cytomegalovirus infection. Overall study context: An indication of both CMV infection and matching HLA type came from public TCR beta signatures. Study results and caveats: HLA-C-restricted CMV clonotypes gave the most frequent clonotype in two of eight donors.

This clonotype was seen at least ten times. The antigen is undetermined. Trimming cost V 5 bases and J 11 bases; bases outside gene matches: 10. The CDR3 is 13 residues long. MiXCR, run by TCRdb on the reads, gives a single entry per CDR3 protein. The sample lists about 200,000 distinct CDR3 sequences, about a tenth seen once, with about 4.2% in the top ten. Sequencing input: PBMCs. This chain joins TRBV12-3 or TRBV12-4 and TRBJ2-5, with TRBD1 matching over 8 bases. This clonotype was sampled from a human donor in good health (CMV status not recorded). Some clones in this sample may be carry-over from other donors' samples. Written as DNA, the CDR3 is TGTGCCAGCAGTCCTGGGACAGGCGCAGGGCAGTACTTC. This codes for CASSPGTGAGQYF.